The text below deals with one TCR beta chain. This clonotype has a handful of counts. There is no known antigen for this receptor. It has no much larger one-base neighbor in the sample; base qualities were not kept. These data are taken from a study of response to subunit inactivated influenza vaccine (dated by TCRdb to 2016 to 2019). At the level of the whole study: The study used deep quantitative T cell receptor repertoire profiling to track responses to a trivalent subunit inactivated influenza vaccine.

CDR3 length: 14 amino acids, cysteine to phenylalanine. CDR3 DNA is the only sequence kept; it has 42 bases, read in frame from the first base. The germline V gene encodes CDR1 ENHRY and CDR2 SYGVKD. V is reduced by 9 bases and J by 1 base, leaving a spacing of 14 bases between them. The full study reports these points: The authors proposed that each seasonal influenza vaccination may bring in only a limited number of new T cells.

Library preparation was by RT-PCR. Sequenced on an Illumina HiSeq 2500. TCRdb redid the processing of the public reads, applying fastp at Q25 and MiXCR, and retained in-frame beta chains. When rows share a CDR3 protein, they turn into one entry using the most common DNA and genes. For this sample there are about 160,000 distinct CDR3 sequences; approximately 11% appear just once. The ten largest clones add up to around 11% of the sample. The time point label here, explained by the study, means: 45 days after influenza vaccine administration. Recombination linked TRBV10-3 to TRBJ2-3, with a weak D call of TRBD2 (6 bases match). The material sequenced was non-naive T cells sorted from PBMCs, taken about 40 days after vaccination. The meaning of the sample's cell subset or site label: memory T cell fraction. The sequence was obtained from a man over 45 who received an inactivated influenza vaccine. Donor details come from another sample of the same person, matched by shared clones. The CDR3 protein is CAMSKTGGTDTQYF. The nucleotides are TGTGCCATGTCCAAAACGGGAGGCACAGATACGCAGTATTTT.